Following are 9 T cell receptor beta chains from one sample sequenced in a study of cytomegalovirus exposure and HLA in healthy donors. PCR employed 60 Vbeta and 13 Jbeta primers. Generated by immunoSEQ multiplex PCR, the TCRdb table keeps only in-frame clones and is missing some. Of some 150,000 clones in the sample, around 80% are singletons; the top ten hold 9.7%. The sequenced material came from PBMCs. These receptors were collected from a man younger than 35 in good health and CMV-seropositive.

The rearrangement links TRBV18 to TRBJ1-2; 8 bases agree with TRBD1. Trimming cost V 2 bases and J 6 bases; bases outside gene matches: 8. Per germline, CDR1 KGHSH and CDR2 LQKENI. This CDR3 has 15 amino acids. The CDR3 DNA reads TGTGCCAGCTCACCAGCGACAGGGGTCGATGATGGCTACACCTTC. Protein product: CASSPATGVDDGYTF.

The chain employs TRBV5-6 and TRBJ2-5, with 8 bases aligning to TRBD1. The CDR3 extends over 13 amino acids. CDR1 is SGHDT, CDR2 YYEEEE, per germline. With 4 bases clipped from V and 5 bases from J, the junction kept 4 bases outside the gene matches. CDR3 DNA sequence: TGTGCCAGCAGCCGGACAGGGCTTGAGACCCAGTACTTC. It is translated as CASSRTGLETQYF.

This rearrangement joins TRBV6-5 to TRBJ2-7, with D possibly matching TRBD2 (7 bases). CDR1 is MNHEY and CDR2 is SVGAGI in the germline V gene. V was pared by 5 bases and J by 2 bases, with 13 bases between. The CDR3 is 14 residues long. CDR3 coding DNA: TGTGCCAGCAGTGGGGGCGGGAGTACCTACGAGCAGTACTTC. Its translation: CASSGGGSTYEQYF.

The chain recombines TRBV5-6 with TRBJ2-2; D gene uncertain. CDR3 size: 13 residues. Germline assignment: CDR1 SGHDT and CDR2 YYEEEE. V was trimmed by 5 bases and J by 0 bases, leaving 5 bases between them. This CDR3 is CASRHANTGELFF. CDR3 coding DNA: TGTGCCAGCAGACACGCGAACACCGGGGAGCTGTTTTTT.

CDR3 amino acids: CASSLRETYEQYF. The CDR3 bases are TGCGCCAGCAGCTTGAGAGAAACCTACGAGCAGTACTTC. V gene TRBV5-1 combines with J gene TRBJ2-7; D is uncertain. Germline values: CDR1 SGHRS, CDR2 YFSETQ. Trimming cost V 1 base and J 2 bases, with 7 bases left between them. CDR3 size: 13 residues.

In its sample, this clone was seen a few times. This chain uses TRBV6-4 with TRBJ1-2; no clear D. CDR3 size: 13 residues. Germline lookup yields CDR1 MRHNA and CDR2 SNTAGT. The germline V and J ends were trimmed by 6 bases and 6 bases, with 14 bases remaining between them. In DNA form, the CDR3 reads TGTGCCAGCAGAGCCCAGAGGGATGATGGCTACACCTTC. This sequence encodes CASRAQRDDGYTF.

This clone appeared a few times. The genes are TRBV11-2 and TRBJ2-1; 7 nucleotides line up with TRBD2. The CDR3 has 11 amino acids. V was pared by 5 bases and J by 10 bases, with 2 bases of the junction left unmatched. Germline assignment: CDR1 SGHAT and CDR2 FQNNGV. The CDR3 DNA sequence: TGTGCCAGCAGCGGGGGGGGAGAGCAGTTCTTC. This encodes CASSGGGEQFF.

The chain has TRBV9 and TRBJ2-7, with 7 bases aligning to TRBD2. Germline CDR1 and CDR2: SGDLS and YYNGEE. With V trimmed by 0 bases and J by 4 bases, 7 bases remained unmatched. The CDR3 is 15 amino acids. The CDR3: CASSVGTGGVYEQYF. The CDR3, as DNA: TGTGCCAGCAGCGTAGGAACGGGGGGAGTATACGAGCAGTACTTC.

The V call is TRBV4-2, the J call TRBJ2-1; 7 bases fit TRBD2. Looked up from germline, CDR1 is LGHNA and CDR2 is YNFKEQ. The length of the CDR3 is 14 residues. Trimming cost V 1 base and J 9 bases; bases outside gene matches: 6. CDR3 nucleotides: TGTGCCAGCAGCCAAGTAGGACTAGTATTTGAGCAGTTCTTC. This encodes CASSQVGLVFEQFF.